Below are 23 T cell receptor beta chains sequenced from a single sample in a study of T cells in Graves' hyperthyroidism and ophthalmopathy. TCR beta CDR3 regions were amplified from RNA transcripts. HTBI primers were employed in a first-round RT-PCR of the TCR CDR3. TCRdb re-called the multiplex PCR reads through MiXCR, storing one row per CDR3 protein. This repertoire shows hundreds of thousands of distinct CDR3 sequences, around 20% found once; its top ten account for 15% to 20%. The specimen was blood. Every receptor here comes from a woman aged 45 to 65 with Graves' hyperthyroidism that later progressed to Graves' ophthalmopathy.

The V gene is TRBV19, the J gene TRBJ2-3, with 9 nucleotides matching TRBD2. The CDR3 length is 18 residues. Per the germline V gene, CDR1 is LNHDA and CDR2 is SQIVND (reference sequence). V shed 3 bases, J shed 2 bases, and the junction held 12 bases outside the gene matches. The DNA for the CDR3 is TGTGCCAGTAGTATCCCCGGGTGGGTAGCGGGGGACACAGATACGCAGTATTTT. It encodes CASSIPGWVAGDTDTQYF.

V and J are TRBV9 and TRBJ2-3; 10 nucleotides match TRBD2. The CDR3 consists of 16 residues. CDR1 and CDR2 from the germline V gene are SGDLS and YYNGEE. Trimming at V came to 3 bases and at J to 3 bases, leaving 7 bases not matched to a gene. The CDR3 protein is CASSAVTSGRTDTQYF. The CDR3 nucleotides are TGTGCCAGCAGCGCCGTGACTAGCGGGCGGACAGATACGCAGTATTTT.

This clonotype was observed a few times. CDR3 DNA: TGTGCCAGCAGCCAAGATGTATTAGGACAGGGCGATGAGCAGTTCTTC. Translating it yields CASSQDVLGQGDEQFF. The chain has TRBV3-1 and TRBJ2-1, with 8 bases identical to TRBD1. V lost 0 bases to trimming and J lost 8 bases; unmatched junction nucleotides: 9. The CDR3 extends over 16 amino acids. CDR1 and CDR2 from the germline V gene are LGHDT and YNNKEL (reference sequence).

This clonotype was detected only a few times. The CDR3 bases are TGCGCCAGCAGCCAAGAATGGGGGCTCGCGGCTAATGAAAAACTGTTTTTT. Its translation: CASSQEWGLAANEKLFF. The rearrangement joins TRBV4-1 to TRBJ1-4; a possible D gene is TRBD1 (6 bases). The length of the CDR3 is 17 residues. V was trimmed by 0 bases and J by 3 bases, leaving 14 bases between them. CDR1 MGHRA and CDR2 YSYEKL come from the germline V gene.

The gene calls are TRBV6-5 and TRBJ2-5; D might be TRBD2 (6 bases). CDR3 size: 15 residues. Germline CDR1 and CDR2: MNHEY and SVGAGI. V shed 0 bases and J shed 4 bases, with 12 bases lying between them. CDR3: CASSYSPGRGETQYF. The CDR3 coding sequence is TGTGCCAGCAGTTACTCCCCGGGGCGGGGAGAGACCCAGTACTTC.

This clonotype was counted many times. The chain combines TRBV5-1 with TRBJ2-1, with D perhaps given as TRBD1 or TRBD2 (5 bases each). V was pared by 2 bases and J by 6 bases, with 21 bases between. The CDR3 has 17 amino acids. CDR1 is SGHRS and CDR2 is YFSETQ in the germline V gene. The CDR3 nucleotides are TGCGCCAGCAGCTTCCTCAGAAACCGGGACCGAGGCAATGAGCAGTTCTTC. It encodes CASSFLRNRDRGNEQFF.

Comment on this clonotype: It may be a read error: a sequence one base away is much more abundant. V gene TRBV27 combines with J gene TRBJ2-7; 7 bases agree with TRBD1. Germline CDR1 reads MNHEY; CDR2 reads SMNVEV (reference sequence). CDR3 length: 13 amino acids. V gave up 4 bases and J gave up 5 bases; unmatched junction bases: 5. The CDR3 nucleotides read TGTGCCAGCAGTTCCAGAGGGGGCGACGAGCAGTACTTC. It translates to CASSSRGGDEQYF.

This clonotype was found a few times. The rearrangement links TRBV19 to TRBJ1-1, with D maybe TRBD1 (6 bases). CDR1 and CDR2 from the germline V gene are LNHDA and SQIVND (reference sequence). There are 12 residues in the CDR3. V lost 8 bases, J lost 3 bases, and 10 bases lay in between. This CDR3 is CASSGEYTEAFF. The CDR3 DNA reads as TGTGCCAGTTCAGGGGAGTACACTGAAGCTTTCTTT. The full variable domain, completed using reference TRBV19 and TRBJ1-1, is DGGITQSPKYLFRKEGQNVTLSCEQNLNHDAMYWYRQDPGQGLRLIYYSQIVNDFQKGDIAEGYSVSREKKESFPLTVTSAQKNPTAFYLCASSGEYTEAFFGQGTRLTVV.

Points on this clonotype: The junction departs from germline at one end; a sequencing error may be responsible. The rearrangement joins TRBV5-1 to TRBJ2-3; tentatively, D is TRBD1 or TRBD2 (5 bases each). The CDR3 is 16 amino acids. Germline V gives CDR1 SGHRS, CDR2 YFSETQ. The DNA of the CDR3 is TGTGCCAGCAGCGGTAACAGGCTTACTAGCACAGATACGCAGTATTTT. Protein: CASSGNRLTSTDTQYF.

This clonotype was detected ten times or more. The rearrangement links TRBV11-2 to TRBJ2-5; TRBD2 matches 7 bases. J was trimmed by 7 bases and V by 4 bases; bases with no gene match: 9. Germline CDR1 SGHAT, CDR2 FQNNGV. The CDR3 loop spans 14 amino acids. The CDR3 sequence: CASSWEGGAGTQYF. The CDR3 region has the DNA TGTGCCAGCAGCTGGGAGGGTGGGGCAGGGACCCAGTACTTC. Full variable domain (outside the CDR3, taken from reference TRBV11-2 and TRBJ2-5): EAGVAQSPRYKIIEKRQSVAFWCNPISGHATLYWYQQILGQGPKLLIQFQNNGVVDDSQLPKDRFSAERLKGVDSTLKIQPAKLEDSAVYLCASSWEGGAGTQYFGPGTRLLVL.

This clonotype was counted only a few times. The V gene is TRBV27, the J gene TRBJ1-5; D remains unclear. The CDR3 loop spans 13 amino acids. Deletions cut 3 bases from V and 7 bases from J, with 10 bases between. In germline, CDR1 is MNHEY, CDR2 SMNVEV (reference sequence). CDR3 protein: CASSFTPGQPQHF. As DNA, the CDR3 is TGTGCCAGCAGTTTCACACCAGGCCAGCCCCAGCATTTT.

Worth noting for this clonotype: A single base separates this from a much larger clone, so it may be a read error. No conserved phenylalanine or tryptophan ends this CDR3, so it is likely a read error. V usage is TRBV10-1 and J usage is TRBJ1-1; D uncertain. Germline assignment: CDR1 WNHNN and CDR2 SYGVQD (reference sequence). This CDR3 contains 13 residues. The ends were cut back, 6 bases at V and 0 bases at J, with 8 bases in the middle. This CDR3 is CASSPFLNTEAFL. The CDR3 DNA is TGCGCCAGCAGCCCGTTTTTGAACACTGAAGCTTTCCTT.

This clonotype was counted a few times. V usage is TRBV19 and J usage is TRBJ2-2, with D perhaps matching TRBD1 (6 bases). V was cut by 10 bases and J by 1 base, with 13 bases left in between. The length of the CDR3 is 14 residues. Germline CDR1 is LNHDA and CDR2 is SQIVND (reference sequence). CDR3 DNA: TGTGCCACCCTGGACAGAGAGAACACCGGGGAGCTGTTTTTT. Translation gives CATLDRENTGELFF.

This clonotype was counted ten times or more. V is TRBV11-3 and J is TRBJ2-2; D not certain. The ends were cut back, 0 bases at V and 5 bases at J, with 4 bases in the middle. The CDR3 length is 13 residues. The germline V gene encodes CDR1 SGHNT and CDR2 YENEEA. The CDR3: CASSLDATGELFF. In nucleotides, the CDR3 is TGTGCCAGCAGCTTAGATGCGACCGGGGAGCTGTTTTTT.

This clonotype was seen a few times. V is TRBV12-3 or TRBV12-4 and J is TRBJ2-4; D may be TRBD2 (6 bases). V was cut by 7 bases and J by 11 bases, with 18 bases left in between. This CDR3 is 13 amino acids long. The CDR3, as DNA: TGTGCCAGCACCAGCCGGGAGCACCTCTTTCAGTACTTC. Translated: CASTSREHLFQYF.

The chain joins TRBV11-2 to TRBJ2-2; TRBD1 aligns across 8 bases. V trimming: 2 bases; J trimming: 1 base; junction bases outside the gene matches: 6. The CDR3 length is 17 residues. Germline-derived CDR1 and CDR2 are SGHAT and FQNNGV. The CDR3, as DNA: TGTGCCAGCAGCTTACCCCCGACAGGGGAGAACACCGGGGAGCTGTTTTTT. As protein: CASSLPPTGENTGELFF.

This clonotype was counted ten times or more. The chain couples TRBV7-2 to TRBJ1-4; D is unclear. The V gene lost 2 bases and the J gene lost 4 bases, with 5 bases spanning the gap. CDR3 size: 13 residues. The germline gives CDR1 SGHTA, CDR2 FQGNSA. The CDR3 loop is CASSLQYNEKLFF. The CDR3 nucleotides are TGTGCCAGCAGCTTACAGTATAATGAAAAACTGTTTTTT.

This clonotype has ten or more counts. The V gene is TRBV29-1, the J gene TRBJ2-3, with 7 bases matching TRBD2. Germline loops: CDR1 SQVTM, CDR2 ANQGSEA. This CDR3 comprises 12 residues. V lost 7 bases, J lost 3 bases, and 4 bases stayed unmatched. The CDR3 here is CSGTSRTDTQYF. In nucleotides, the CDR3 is TGCAGCGGGACTAGTCGGACAGATACGCAGTATTTT.

In nucleotides, the CDR3 is TGCAGTGCAGAGATTAGCTCCGGCTCTTACGAGCAGTACTTC. The encoded protein is CSAEISSGSYEQYF. The chain is built from TRBV20-1 and TRBJ2-7; D ambiguous. The V end was cut by 6 bases, the J end by 4 bases, with 19 bases between. The CDR3 loop spans 14 amino acids. Germline V lookup: CDR1 DFQATT, CDR2 SNEGSKA (reference sequence).

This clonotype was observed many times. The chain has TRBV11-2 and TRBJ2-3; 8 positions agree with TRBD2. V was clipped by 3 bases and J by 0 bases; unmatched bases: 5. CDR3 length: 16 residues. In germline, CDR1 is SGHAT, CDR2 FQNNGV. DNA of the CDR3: TGTGCCAGCAGCTTTCTTAGCGGGGCTAGCACAGATACGCAGTATTTT. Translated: CASSFLSGASTDTQYF.

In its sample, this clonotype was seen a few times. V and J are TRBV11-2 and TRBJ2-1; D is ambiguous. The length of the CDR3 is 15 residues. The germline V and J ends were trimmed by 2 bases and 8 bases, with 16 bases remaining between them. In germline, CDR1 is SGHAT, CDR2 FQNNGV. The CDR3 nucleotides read TGTGCCAGCAGCTTATTTTCGGTTGCGCCGGATGAGCAGTTCTTC. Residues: CASSLFSVAPDEQFF. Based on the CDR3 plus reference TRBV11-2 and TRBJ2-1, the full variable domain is EAGVAQSPRYKIIEKRQSVAFWCNPISGHATLYWYQQILGQGPKLLIQFQNNGVVDDSQLPKDRFSAERLKGVDSTLKIQPAKLEDSAVYLCASSLFSVAPDEQFFGPGTRLTVL.

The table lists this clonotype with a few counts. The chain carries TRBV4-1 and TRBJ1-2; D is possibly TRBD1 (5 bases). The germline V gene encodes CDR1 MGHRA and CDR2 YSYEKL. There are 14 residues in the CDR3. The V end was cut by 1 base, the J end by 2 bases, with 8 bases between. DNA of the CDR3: TGCGCCAGCAGCCAAGTGGGGGAGAACTATGGCTACACCTTC. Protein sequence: CASSQVGENYGYTF.

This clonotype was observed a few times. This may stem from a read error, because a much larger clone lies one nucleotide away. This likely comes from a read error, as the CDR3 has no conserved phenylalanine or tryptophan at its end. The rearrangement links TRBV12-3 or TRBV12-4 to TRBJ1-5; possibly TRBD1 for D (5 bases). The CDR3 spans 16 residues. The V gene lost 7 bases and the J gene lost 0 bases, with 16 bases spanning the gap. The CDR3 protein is CASTPSSRVSNQPQHS. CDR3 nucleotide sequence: TGTGCCAGCACCCCGTCCTCCAGGGTTAGCAATCAGCCCCAGCATTCT.